This T cell receptor beta chain emerged from a study of blood T cell repertoires in COVID-19. This clone appeared a few times. TCRdb's copy holds only in-frame clones and misses some; the assay was immunoSEQ multiplex PCR. Among around 150,000 clones, around 84% were seen once, and the ten largest hold 8% to 9%. J was trimmed by 2 bases and V by 4 bases; bases with no gene match: 8. The CDR3 runs to 16 residues. Germline CDR1 and CDR2: LNHDA and SQIVND (reference sequence). Sequencing input: peripheral blood. The receptor was derived from a man aged 30 to 39 with COVID-19, enrolled during active disease. The chain recombines TRBV19 with TRBJ1-5, with 7 bases that match TRBD1. The CDR3 loop reads CASSKGGGWGNQPQHF. The DNA for the CDR3 is TGTGCCAGTAGTAAAGGGGGCGGATGGGGCAATCAGCCCCAGCATTTT.